This TCR beta chain originates from a study of blood T cells in healthy people across ages. Using a J-beta primer mix together with a sample-barcoded 5' primer, a second PCR was run for roughly 6 to 12 cycles. The template-switch adaptor, which had 12 random nucleotides, put a tag on each cDNA molecule. Each sample yielded at least 2.5 million CDR3-containing paired-end reads. TCRdb independently ran MiXCR on the 5' RACE reads; one entry per CDR3 protein. Of about 1.8 million distinct CDR3 sequences in the sample, just under 50% were seen once. Trimming pared 4 bases from V and 4 bases from J, leaving 14 bases between. The germline V gene encodes CDR1 SGHRS and CDR2 YFSETQ. The CDR3 has 14 amino acids. Comments on this clonotype: Its specificity is not known.

Study observations and caveats: Researchers said unsorted PBMCs prevented a conclusive naive versus antigen-experienced comparison. There were more naive CD4+ cells and higher diversity in long-lived donors than in aged donors.

The sequence was collected from a woman aged 40 to 50 in good health. The sample consisted of blood. The J gene is TRBJ1-1, the V gene TRBV5-1; the D is unclear. The CDR3 bases are TGCGCCAGCAGCCCAAAGGTCGCAGGCACTGAAGCTTTCTTT. Translating it yields CASSPKVAGTEAFF.